These T cell receptor beta chains were read from a single sample in a study of T cells expressing NK-cell markers. TCRdb reprocessed the 5' RACE reads, with one entry per CDR3 protein and no DNA. This sample's table has approximately 460,000 distinct CDR3 sequences. Sample: blood T cells: a sorted CD56 or NKG2C T cell subset, CD4+ or CD8+ T cells, or bulk PBMC T cells (not recorded which). The receptors derive from a woman aged 18 to 75 in good health. Both conserved end residues are part of each CDR3.

v_call	j_call	cdr3_aa
TRBV10-3	TRBJ2-5	CAIGGGETQYF
TRBV6-5	TRBJ1-1	CASSYTGQMNTEAFF
TRBV7-9	TRBJ2-7	CATTWVAGGYEQYF
TRBV28	TRBJ2-1	CASSLLARGREQFF
TRBV5-4	TRBJ2-3	CASSLDFSTDTQYF
TRBV12-3/TRBV12-4	TRBJ2-6	CASSPANVLTF
TRBV5-6	TRBJ2-4	CASSFNRGIAKNIQYF
TRBV6-1	TRBJ2-5	CASTPGLAGEETQYF
TRBV4-3	TRBJ1-4	CASSQDMERPEKLFF
TRBV9	TRBJ2-3	CASSVRRGQEADTQYF
TRBV12-3/TRBV12-4	TRBJ2-7	CASSSGTGLMSEQYF
TRBV2	TRBJ2-2	CASSRLAGASGELFF
TRBV5-4	TRBJ2-1	CADGLAGSNEQFF
TRBV5-1	TRBJ1-4	CATRLTTNEKLFF
TRBV4-3	TRBJ2-3	CASSQADRGQDTQYF
TRBV20-1	TRBJ2-1	CSARDRRKGGTGNEQFF
TRBV20-1	TRBJ1-2	CSARAGDTGYTF
TRBV5-1	TRBJ1-4	CASRARTGHNEKLFF
TRBV12-3/TRBV12-4	TRBJ2-6	CASSQGQGRLGANVLTF
TRBV21-1	TRBJ1-1	CASSKDRVETEAFF
TRBV6-2/TRBV6-3	TRBJ2-1	CASRLAGGGEQFF
TRBV5-1	TRBJ2-7	CASSLSGPLNEQYF
TRBV9	TRBJ2-1	CASSVRLDGGEQFF
TRBV3-1	TRBJ1-1	CASSQVAGGNTEAFF
TRBV28	TRBJ2-1	CASSPASGSRGEQFF
TRBV9	TRBJ2-7	CASSSGQGAYEQYF
TRBV5-4	TRBJ2-3	CASIEYNTDTQYF
TRBV7-9	TRBJ2-2	CASSVSGGSTGELFF
TRBV7-6	TRBJ1-4	CASSSGRANEKLFF
TRBV7-9	TRBJ2-1	CASSQIAGANEQFF
TRBV4-3	TRBJ1-1	CASSQVGPGNTEAFF
TRBV20-1	TRBJ2-1	CSARELAGLSYNEQFF
TRBV7-9	TRBJ1-1	CASSLVSGGVGAFF
TRBV20-1	TRBJ1-1	CSARDGRADTEAFF
TRBV12-3/TRBV12-4	TRBJ2-3	CASSFLVGRTDTQYF
TRBV7-9	TRBJ2-5	CASSPPPRLAGETQYF
TRBV28	TRBJ2-1	CASSLGLAGSNEQFF
TRBV6-5	TRBJ1-4	CASSYEGAPATNEKLFF
TRBV5-8	TRBJ2-3	CASSLAVKGSTDTQYF
TRBV5-4	TRBJ2-1	CASSFTGPYNEQFF
TRBV7-6	TRBJ2-1	CASSSGSGWHNEQFF
TRBV3-1	TRBJ2-1	CASSQQLAALYNEQFF
TRBV11-1	TRBJ2-7	CASSLEGLSYEQYF
TRBV3-1	TRBJ1-5	CATLSHRDRVQPQHF
TRBV6-5	TRBJ2-5	CASSYSSTQETQYF
TRBV7-2	TRBJ2-2	CASRQGGAAGELFF
TRBV20-1	TRBJ2-5	CSAPTRGGFQETQYF
TRBV7-2	TRBJ1-4	CASSLRVQGGEKLFF
TRBV4-2	TRBJ2-1	CASSQEGSSGRVEQFF
TRBV4-1	TRBJ1-3	CASSQLRGPSSGNTIYF
TRBV4-3	TRBJ2-7	CASSRDPGVSYEQYF
TRBV6-2/TRBV6-3	TRBJ2-1	CASSRSSGRAREQFF
TRBV20-1	TRBJ2-3	CSATDVTPEPDTQYF